The clone carrying this TCR beta chain was counted only a few times. Its target is not known. Noted time point: newly diagnosed GD, antithyroid drugs for less than 3 months. The TCR library was prepared using RNA isolated from PBMCs. This CDR3 comprises 11 residues. Germline V CDR1 and CDR2: DFQATT, SNEGSKA (reference sequence). The data stem from a study of regulatory T cells in long-lasting Graves disease. General observations from the study: Peripheral blood was the sole material, not thyroid tissue.

For TCR beta, libraries came from iRepertoire HTBI primers and Arm-PCR of CDR3 regions. TCRdb re-derived calls from the multiplex PCR reads in MiXCR, one entry per CDR3 protein. Of more than 350,000 distinct CDR3 sequences in the sample, more than 13% were seen once. Another study also made use of these data, one on T cells in Graves' hyperthyroidism and ophthalmopathy.

The source of this sequence is a woman in her twenties or thirties with Graves disease. This chain joins TRBV20-1 and TRBJ2-1; 7 bases map to TRBD2. The sequenced sample was peripheral blood mononuclear cells (PBMCs), obtained at new diagnosis, from a patient treated with antithyroid drugs. The CDR3 protein is CSRGVYNEQFF. In DNA form, the CDR3 reads TGCAGCCGGGGGGTTTACAATGAGCAGTTCTTC.